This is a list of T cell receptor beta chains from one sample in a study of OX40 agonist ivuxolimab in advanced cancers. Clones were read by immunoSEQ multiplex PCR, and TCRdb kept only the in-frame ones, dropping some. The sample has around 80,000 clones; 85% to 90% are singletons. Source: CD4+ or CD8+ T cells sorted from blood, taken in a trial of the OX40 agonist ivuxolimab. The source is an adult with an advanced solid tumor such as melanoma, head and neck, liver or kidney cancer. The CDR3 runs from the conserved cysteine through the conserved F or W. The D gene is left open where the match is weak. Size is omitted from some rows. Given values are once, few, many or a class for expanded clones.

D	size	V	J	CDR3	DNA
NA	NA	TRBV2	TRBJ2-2	CASSEYSNTGELFF	TGTGCCAGCAGTGAGTACAGCAACACCGGGGAGCTGTTTTTT
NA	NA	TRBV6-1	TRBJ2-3	CASRDTLTDTQYF	TGTGCCAGCAGGGATACCCTCACAGATACGCAGTATTTT
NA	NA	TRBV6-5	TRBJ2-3	CASQNNRADTQYF	TGTGCCAGCCAGAACAACAGGGCAGATACGCAGTATTTT
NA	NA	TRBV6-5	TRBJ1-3	CASSSIRAEGNTIYF	TGTGCCAGCAGTTCGATAAGGGCAGAGGGAAACACCATATATTTT
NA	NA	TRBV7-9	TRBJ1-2	CASSFGRGGYGDYGYTF	TGTGCCAGCAGCTTCGGCAGGGGCGGCTATGGGGACTATGGCTACACCTTC
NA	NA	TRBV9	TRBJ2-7	CASSVGGGPYEQYF	TGTGCCAGCAGCGTAGGGGGAGGCCCCTACGAGCAGTACTTC
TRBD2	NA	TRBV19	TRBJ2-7	CASSSTGLAGEEQYF	TGTGCCAGTAGCTCGACCGGGCTAGCGGGAGAGGAGCAGTACTTC
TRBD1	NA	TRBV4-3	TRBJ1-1	CASGKRTGVTEAFF	TGCGCCAGCGGAAAGCGGACAGGGGTGACTGAAGCTTTCTTT
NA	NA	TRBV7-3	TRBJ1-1	CASSPSENTEAFF	TGTGCCAGCAGCCCCTCCGAGAACACTGAAGCTTTCTTT
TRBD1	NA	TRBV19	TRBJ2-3	CASRQTGESTDTQYF	TGTGCCAGTAGACAGACAGGGGAGAGCACAGATACGCAGTATTTT
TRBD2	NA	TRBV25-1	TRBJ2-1	CASSVTLAGYNEQFF	TGTGCCAGCAGTGTGACCCTAGCGGGATACAATGAGCAGTTCTTC
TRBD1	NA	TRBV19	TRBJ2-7	CASSMGAWDREGDEQYF	TGTGCCAGTAGTATGGGCGCCTGGGACAGGGAGGGGGACGAGCAGTACTTC
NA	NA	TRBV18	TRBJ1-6	CASSPDQGNSPLHF	TGTGCCAGCTCACCTGACCAGGGCAATTCACCCCTCCACTTT
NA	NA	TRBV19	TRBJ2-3	CASRSVFYTDTQYF	TGTGCCAGTAGGTCGGTGTTTTACACAGATACGCAGTATTTT
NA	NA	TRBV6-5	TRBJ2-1	CASSYDSYNEQFF	TGTGCCAGCAGTTACGACTCCTACAATGAGCAGTTCTTC
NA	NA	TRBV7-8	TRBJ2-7	CASSSGGAESYEQYF	TGTGCCAGCAGCTCAGGGGGGGCGGAGAGCTACGAGCAGTACTTC
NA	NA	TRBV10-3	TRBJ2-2	CAISDPAGELFF	TGTGCCATCTCGGACCCCGCCGGGGAGCTGTTTTTT
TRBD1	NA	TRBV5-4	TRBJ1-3	CASSLGTGLSGNTIYF	TGTGCCAGCAGTTTGGGGACAGGGCTCTCTGGAAACACCATATATTTT
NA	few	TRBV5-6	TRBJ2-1	CASSLGQFYNEQFF	TGTGCCAGCAGCTTGGGACAGTTTTACAATGAGCAGTTCTTC
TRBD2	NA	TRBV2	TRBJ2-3	CASSPGTSVTDTQYF	TGTGCCAGCAGTCCCGGGACTAGCGTCACAGATACGCAGTATTTT
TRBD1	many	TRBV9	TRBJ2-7	CASSVGVQGAGQYF	TGTGCCAGCAGCGTAGGGGTGCAGGGGGCAGGGCAGTACTTC
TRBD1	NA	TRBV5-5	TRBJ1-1	CASSPPRTGAFTEAFF	TGTGCCAGCAGCCCCCCGAGGACAGGGGCCTTCACTGAAGCTTTCTTT
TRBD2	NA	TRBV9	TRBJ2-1	CASSVGAGGPGEQFF	TGTGCCAGCAGCGTAGGAGCGGGGGGTCCCGGTGAGCAGTTCTTC
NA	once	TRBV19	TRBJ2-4	CASTPNIGGAKNIQYF	TGTGCCAGTACCCCGAACATTGGGGGAGCCAAAAACATTCAGTACTTC
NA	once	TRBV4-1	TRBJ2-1	CASSQDSDEQFF	TGCGCCAGCAGCCAAGATTCGGATGAGCAGTTCTTC
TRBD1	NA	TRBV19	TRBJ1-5	CASGGRGLSNQPQHF	TGTGCCAGTGGAGGGAGGGGGCTGAGCAATCAGCCCCAGCATTTT
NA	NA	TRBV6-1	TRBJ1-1	CASSLDGEAFF	TGTGCCAGCAGTCTAGACGGTGAAGCTTTCTTT
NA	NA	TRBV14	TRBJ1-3	CASSQETLTGNTIYF	TGTGCCAGCAGCCAAGAAACCCTAACCGGAAACACCATATATTTT
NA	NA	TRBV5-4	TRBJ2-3	CASSLGLGSTDTQYF	TGTGCCAGCAGCTTGGGGTTGGGAAGCACAGATACGCAGTATTTT
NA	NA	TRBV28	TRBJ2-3	CASSSPYEASTDTQYF	TGTGCCAGCAGTTCCCCGTACGAGGCGAGCACAGATACGCAGTATTTT
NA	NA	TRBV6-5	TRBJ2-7	CASSYSGTSASLEQYF	TGTGCCAGCAGTTACTCAGGGACGTCCGCCTCTCTCGAGCAGTACTTC
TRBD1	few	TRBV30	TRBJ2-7	CAWSAGGAYGYEQYF	TGTGCCTGGAGTGCAGGGGGCGCCTATGGATACGAGCAGTACTTC
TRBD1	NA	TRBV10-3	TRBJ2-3	CAISDAPGQGVGGDTQYF	TGTGCCATCAGTGATGCACCGGGACAGGGGGTCGGGGGAGATACGCAGTATTTT
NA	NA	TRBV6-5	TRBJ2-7	CASSRGANREQYF	TGTGCCAGCAGTCGGGGGGCGAATCGCGAGCAGTACTTC
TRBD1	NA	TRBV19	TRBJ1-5	CASSSRDRGGSNQPQHF	TGTGCCAGTAGTTCCCGGGACAGGGGAGGTAGCAATCAGCCCCAGCATTTT
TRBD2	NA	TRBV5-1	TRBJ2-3	CASRRGGQSTDTQYF	TGCGCCAGCAGGCGGGGGGGCCAGAGCACAGATACGCAGTATTTT
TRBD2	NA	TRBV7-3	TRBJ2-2	CASSPLAGNTGELFF	TGTGCCAGCAGCCCGCTAGCGGGTAACACCGGGGAGCTGTTTTTT
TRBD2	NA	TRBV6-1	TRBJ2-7	CASSARVAGGLVYEQYF	TGTGCCAGCAGTGCCCGGGTAGCGGGAGGGCTGGTATACGAGCAGTACTTC
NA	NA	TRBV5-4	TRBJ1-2	CASSLWGGYGYTF	TGTGCCAGCAGCTTGTGGGGGGGGTATGGCTACACCTTC
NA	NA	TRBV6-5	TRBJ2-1	CASSYLPGERNEQFF	TGTGCCAGCAGTTACCTCCCGGGGGAGAGGAATGAGCAGTTCTTC
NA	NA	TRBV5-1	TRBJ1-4	CASSLQQGATNEKLFF	TGCGCCAGCAGCCTACAACAGGGCGCAACTAATGAAAAACTGTTTTTT